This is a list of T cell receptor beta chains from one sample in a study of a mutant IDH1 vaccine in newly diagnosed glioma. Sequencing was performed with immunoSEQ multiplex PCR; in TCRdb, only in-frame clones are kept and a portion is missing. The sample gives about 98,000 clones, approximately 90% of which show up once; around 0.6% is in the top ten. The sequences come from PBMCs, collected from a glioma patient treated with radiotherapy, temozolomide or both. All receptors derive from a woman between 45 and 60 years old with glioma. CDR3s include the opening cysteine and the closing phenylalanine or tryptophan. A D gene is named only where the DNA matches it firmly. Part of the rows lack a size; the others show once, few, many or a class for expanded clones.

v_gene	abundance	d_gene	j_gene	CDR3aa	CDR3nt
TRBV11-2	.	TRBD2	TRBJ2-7	CASSSIRGGYEQYF	TGTGCCAGCAGCTCGATCCGGGGGGGGTACGAGCAGTACTTC
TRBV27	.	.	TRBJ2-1	CASSSDSFYNEQFF	TGTGCCAGCAGTTCTGACTCCTTTTACAATGAGCAGTTCTTC
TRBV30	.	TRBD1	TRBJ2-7	CAWSIRDRGSYEQYF	TGTGCCTGGAGTATCCGGGACAGGGGCTCCTACGAGCAGTACTTC
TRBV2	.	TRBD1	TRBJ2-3	CASSVDRDTGTDTQYF	TGTGCCAGCAGTGTGGACAGGGATACCGGCACAGATACGCAGTATTTT
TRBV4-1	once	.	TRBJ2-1	CASSQDPSASEQFF	TGCGCCAGCAGCCAAGACCCCAGCGCCTCGGAGCAGTTCTTC
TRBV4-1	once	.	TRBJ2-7	CASSQDGGGSSYEQYF	TGCGCCAGCAGCCAAGATGGGGGCGGTAGCTCCTACGAGCAGTACTTC
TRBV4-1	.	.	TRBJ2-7	CASSQVVQGAYEQYF	TGCGCCAGCAGCCAAGTTGTTCAGGGAGCCTACGAGCAGTACTTC
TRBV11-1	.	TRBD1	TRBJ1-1	CASRQDRGHTEAFF	TGTGCCAGCAGGCAAGACAGGGGGCACACTGAAGCTTTCTTT
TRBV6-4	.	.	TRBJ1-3	CASSEPGLGNTIYF	TGTGCCAGCAGTGAGCCGGGCCTCGGAAACACCATATATTTT
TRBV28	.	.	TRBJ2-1	CASSLVPTYNEQFF	TGTGCCAGCAGTTTAGTCCCAACCTACAATGAGCAGTTCTTC
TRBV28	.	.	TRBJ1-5	CASSLLYGLQPQHF	TGTGCCAGCAGTTTATTATACGGACTTCAGCCCCAGCATTTT
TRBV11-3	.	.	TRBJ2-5	CASSLGPGGETQYF	TGTGCCAGCAGCTTAGGACCGGGGGGCGAGACCCAGTACTTC
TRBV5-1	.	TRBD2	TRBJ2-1	CASSFTPGTSGYNEQFF	TGCGCCAGCAGCTTTACACCCGGGACTAGCGGATACAATGAGCAGTTCTTC
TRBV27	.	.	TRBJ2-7	CASRQALDEQYF	TGTGCCAGCAGGCAAGCTTTGGACGAGCAGTACTTC
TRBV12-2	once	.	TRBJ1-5	CASRGGIHQPQHF	TGTGCAAGTCGTGGAGGGATTCATCAGCCCCAGCATTTT
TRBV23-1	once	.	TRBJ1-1	CASSHPGVRFF	TGCGCCAGCAGTCACCCAGGGGTCCGGTTCTTT
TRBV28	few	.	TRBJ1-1	CASRKQANTEAFF	TGTGCCAGCAGGAAGCAGGCGAACACTGAAGCTTTCTTT
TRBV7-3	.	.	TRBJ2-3	CASSLKRVADTQYF	TGTGCCAGCAGCTTAAAAAGGGTCGCAGATACGCAGTATTTT